The rows below give T cell receptor beta chains drawn from one sample of a study of cytomegalovirus exposure and HLA in healthy donors. Sequencing was performed with immunoSEQ multiplex PCR; in TCRdb, only in-frame clones are kept and a portion is missing. The profile shows around 90,000 clones, approximately 80% of them singletons. The sequenced sample consisted of PBMCs. These receptors came from a woman between 40 and 55 years old in good health and CMV-seronegative. Both conserved end residues are part of each CDR3. Each record gives: J gene, V gene, clone size, D gene, CDR3 protein, CDR3 DNA. The D gene is left open where the match is weak. Some rows mark clone size as missing; the rest say once, few, many or name a class of expanded clone.

>TRBJ2-1|TRBV10-3|-|-
CAISGDTYNEQFF
TGTGCCATCAGTGGGGACACCTACAATGAGCAGTTCTTC
>TRBJ2-2|TRBV10-3|-|TRBD1
CAISRQGDTGELFF
TGTGCCATCAGTAGACAGGGGGACACCGGGGAGCTGTTTTTT
>TRBJ2-3|TRBV5-1|-|-
CASSLRTRGTDTQYF
TGCGCCAGCAGCTTAAGAACTCGGGGCACAGATACGCAGTATTTT
>TRBJ2-7|TRBV5-6|-|TRBD1
CASSLKGTGPYEQYF
TGTGCCAGCAGCTTGAAGGGGACAGGGCCCTACGAGCAGTACTTC
>TRBJ1-2|TRBV6-1|-|-
CASNQGGHYGYTF
TGTGCCAGCAATCAGGGAGGGCACTATGGCTACACCTTC
>TRBJ1-3|TRBV19|-|-
CASSIGRDSGNTIYF
TGTGCCAGTAGTATTGGTCGCGACTCTGGAAACACCATATATTTT
>TRBJ1-4|TRBV5-1|few|-
CASSLAATNEKLFF
TGCGCCAGCAGCTTGGCAGCAACTAATGAAAAACTGTTTTTT
>TRBJ2-1|TRBV19|-|-
CASSAGGEQFF
TGTGCCAGTAGTGCCGGGGGTGAGCAGTTCTTC
>TRBJ1-2|TRBV29-1|-|TRBD1
CSVVPGQGIRDGYTF
TGCAGCGTAGTTCCGGGACAGGGGATACGCGATGGCTACACCTTC
>TRBJ2-2|TRBV9|few|-
CASSARVGTGELFF
TGTGCCAGCAGCGCCAGGGTGGGCACCGGGGAGCTGTTTTTT
>TRBJ1-1|TRBV6-5|-|-
CASSYSTANTEAFF
TGTGCCAGCAGTTATTCTACAGCAAACACTGAAGCTTTCTTT